The TCR beta chain described here comes from a study of shared T cell receptors in the human thymus. The CDR3 is 14 residues long. The V end was cut by 2 bases, the J end by 8 bases, with 12 bases between. Germline V gene sequence: CDR1 KGHSH, CDR2 LQKENI. This table comes from immunoSEQ multiplex PCR, and its TCRdb copy is limited to in-frame clones, with some not included. The repertoire consists of fewer than 700,000 clones, with around 89% occurring once and the leading ten covering approximately 0.011%. A further study also used this sample, focusing on human thymus T cells.

The TCR originated in a boy younger than two with a congenital heart defect. Sequencing was carried out using thymocytes. V and J are TRBV18 and TRBJ1-4; D not resolved. CDR3 loop: CASSPTAVEEKLFF. CDR3 bases: TGTGCCAGCTCACCAACAGCGGTTGAGGAAAAACTGTTTTTT.